A single sample gave rise to the 16 T cell receptor beta chains below, sequenced in a study of T cells in Graves' hyperthyroidism and ophthalmopathy (dated 2019 in TCRdb). The library came from multiplex PCR. Sequencing relied on an Illumina HiSeq 2000. The TCR beta CDR3 regions were amplified from RNA transcripts. The first round of RT-PCR for the TCR CDR3 was performed with the HTBI primer set and the Qiagen OneStep RT-PCR kit. TCRdb trimmed public reads at Q25 via fastp, called clones via MiXCR and kept in-frame beta chains. Rows matching on CDR3 protein sequence are summarized as one entry with the most common DNA and genes. This sample holds about 460,000 distinct CDR3 sequences; around a fifth were observed only once. The top ten clones comprise approximately 54% of the sample. The sequencing input was blood. Source of these receptors: a woman in her 70s with Graves' ophthalmopathy.

The gene calls are TRBV3-1 and TRBJ2-2; no definite D call. This CDR3 is 17 amino acids long. The V end lost 1 base, the J end lost 3 bases, and 15 bases lay between the germline ends. Germline CDR1 reads LGHDT; CDR2 reads YNNKEL (reference sequence). The CDR3 reads CASSQGYGDSYTGELFF. CDR3 bases: TGTGCCAGCAGCCAAGGTTATGGGGATAGCTACACCGGGGAGCTGTTTTTT.

The chain employs TRBV7-2 and TRBJ2-2, with D tentatively TRBD1 (5 bases). V gave up 5 bases and J gave up 3 bases, with 19 bases separating them. Germline loops: CDR1 SGHTA, CDR2 FQGNSA. The CDR3 length is 17 residues. The CDR3 region is CASSPRRDWADTGELFF. CDR3 in DNA: TGTGCCAGCAGCCCCCGCAGGGATTGGGCCGACACCGGGGAGCTGTTTTTT.

This clonotype was counted between two and nine times. The rearrangement uses TRBV6-2 or TRBV6-3 and TRBJ1-4; maybe TRBD1 (6 bases). V lost 2 bases and J 5 bases, leaving 9 bases between the germline ends. Per germline, CDR1 MNHEY and CDR2 SVGEGT. The CDR3 is made up of 14 amino acids. The chain's CDR3 is CASSYRGENEKLFF. CDR3 nucleotides: TGTGCCAGCAGTTACAGGGGGGAAAATGAAAAACTGTTTTTT.

Concerning this clonotype: A much larger clone lies one base from this, so it may be a read error. The V gene is TRBV20-1, the J gene TRBJ2-1; 10 bases map to TRBD2. Germline lookup yields CDR1 DFQATT and CDR2 SNEGSKA (reference sequence). The CDR3 is 15 residues long. CDR3 amino acids: CSSRALAGIYNEQFF. Written as DNA, the CDR3 is TGCAGTTCTAGAGCACTAGCGGGGATCTACAATGAGCAGTTCTTC.

This clonotype was recorded many times. V and J are TRBV20-1 and TRBJ1-5; D possibly corresponds to TRBD1 (5 bases). Germline CDR1 DFQATT, CDR2 SNEGSKA (reference sequence). The V end lost 3 bases, the J end lost 5 bases, and 11 bases lay between the germline ends. CDR3 size: 13 residues. CDR3: CSASEGFDQPQHF. CDR3 sequence (DNA): TGCAGTGCTAGCGAGGGGTTCGATCAGCCCCAGCATTTT.

This clonotype was found a few times. This sequence joins TRBV7-2 and TRBJ1-2; D uncertain. Per germline, CDR1 SGHTA and CDR2 FQGNSA. There are 14 residues in the CDR3. Deletions cut 0 bases from V and 5 bases from J, with 10 bases between. The CDR3 protein is CASSLALTIYGYTF. CDR3 bases: TGTGCCAGCAGCTTAGCGCTAACCATTTATGGCTACACCTTC.

The V gene is TRBV28, the J gene TRBJ2-5, with D perhaps matching TRBD1 or TRBD2 (5 bases each). CDR1 is MDHEN, CDR2 SYDVKM, per germline. Trimming took 1 base from V and 4 from J, leaving 13 bases between them. This CDR3 is built from 15 residues. CDR3 sequence: CASSLLRGRGETQYF. The CDR3 nucleotides are TGTGCCAGCAGTTTATTACGGGGAAGGGGAGAGACCCAGTACTTC.

This clonotype occurred a few times. V gene TRBV30 combines with J gene TRBJ1-2, with TRBD1 matching over 8 bases. The germline V gene encodes CDR1 GTSNPN and CDR2 SVGIG (reference sequence). The V and J ends lost 4 bases and 6 bases, in that order; junction bases with no gene match: 7. The CDR3 runs 13 residues. The CDR3 reads CAWNLGQGHGYTF. For the CDR3, the DNA is TGTGCCTGGAACCTAGGACAGGGCCATGGCTACACCTTC.

This rearrangement joins TRBV20-1 to TRBJ2-7; possibly TRBD2 for D (5 bases). The V gene lost 1 base and the J gene lost 3 bases, with 16 bases spanning the gap. The CDR3 has 15 amino acids. The germline V gene has CDR1 DFQATT and CDR2 SNEGSKA (reference sequence). The CDR3, as DNA: TGCAGTGCTAGAGCCGGCGGAGCGGTCCTCTACGAGCAGTACTTC. It encodes CSARAGGAVLYEQYF.

V gene TRBV27 combines with J gene TRBJ2-7; 7 bases agree with TRBD2. This CDR3 has 16 residues. V was clipped by 0 bases and J by 2 bases; unmatched bases: 7. Germline CDR1 is MNHEY and CDR2 is SMNVEV (reference sequence). The CDR3 loop is CASSLSNREVTYEQYF. The CDR3 bases are TGTGCCAGCAGTTTATCGAACCGGGAGGTCACCTACGAGCAGTACTTC.

This clonotype was counted a few times. The gene calls are TRBV11-2 and TRBJ1-2; weak D call: TRBD1 (5 bases). From germline, CDR1 is SGHAT and CDR2 FQNNGV. The V and J ends lost 5 bases and 1 base respectively, with 8 bases between them. The length of the CDR3 is 13 residues. The CDR3 DNA reads TGTGCCAGCAGCCCGGACAATAACTATGGCTACACCTTC. It is translated as CASSPDNNYGYTF.

The sample holds many counts of this clonotype. This chain connects TRBV12-3 or TRBV12-4 to TRBJ1-6; D call uncertain. There are 16 residues in the CDR3. V gave up 3 bases and J gave up 0 bases, with 9 bases separating them. The CDR3 coding sequence is TGTGCCAGCAGTTTGGGCACGTCCTCCTATAATTCACCCCTCCACTTT. Translating it yields CASSLGTSSYNSPLHF.

This clonotype has just a few counts. The gene calls are TRBV15 and TRBJ1-6; D ambiguous. Germline-derived CDR1 and CDR2 are LNHNV and YYDKDF (reference sequence). V gave up 0 bases and J gave up 7 bases, with 19 bases separating them. This CDR3 has 18 amino acids. For the CDR3, the DNA is TGTGCCACCAGCAGAGACTACAACCCAGTGGGTAGGAATTCACCCCTCCACTTT. The encoded protein is CATSRDYNPVGRNSPLHF. Full variable domain (outside the CDR3, taken from reference TRBV15 and TRBJ1-6): DAMVIQNPRYQVTQFGKPVTLSCSQTLNHNVMYWYQQKSSQAPKLLFHYYDKDFNNEADTPDNFQSRRPNTSFCFLDIRSPGLGDTAMYLCATSRDYNPVGRNSPLHFGNGTRLTVT.

This clonotype appeared a few times. This chain connects TRBV29-1 to TRBJ2-1; D call uncertain. With 0 bases removed from V and 4 bases from J, the gap between germline ends came to 7 bases. Germline-derived CDR1 and CDR2 are SQVTM and ANQGSEA. The CDR3 totals 13 residues. The CDR3 DNA follows: TGCAGCGTTGAAGAGCGGCCTTACAATGAGCAGTTCTTC. Its translation is CSVEERPYNEQFF.

The J gene is TRBJ2-5, the V gene TRBV20-1; the D is unclear. The CDR3 is 15 residues long. Germline V gene sequence: CDR1 DFQATT, CDR2 SNEGSKA (reference sequence). Deletions cut 5 bases from V and 1 base from J, with 17 bases between. The DNA of the CDR3 is TGCAGTGCTCTACAAGGCCAAGGGCCCCAAGAGACCCAGTACTTC. This encodes CSALQGQGPQETQYF.

This clonotype was detected a few times. V gene TRBV29-1 combines with J gene TRBJ2-7, with D perhaps matching TRBD1 or TRBD2 (7 bases each). The V and J ends lost 6 bases and 4 bases respectively, with 19 bases between them. This CDR3 contains 14 residues. Germline CDR1 SQVTM, CDR2 ANQGSEA. This CDR3 reads CSVAGRQGVYEQYF. In DNA, the CDR3 is TGCAGCGTGGCCGGGAGGCAGGGGGTGTACGAGCAGTACTTC.